The 23 T cell receptor beta chains listed next were all sequenced from one sample in a study of blood T cell repertoires in COVID-19 (dated by TCRdb to about 2020). The library came from the immunoSEQ multiplex PCR assay. TCRdb retrieved this table from immuneACCESS and kept in-frame rearrangements only. Not all clones are present; in checked studies, unresolved V genes account for under half, and no reason is known for the remainder. The sample table contains 62,000 or so clones; only one count was recorded for 80% to 90% of them. Jointly, the top ten make up less than 4.5% of the sample. The specimen sequenced was PBMCs or T cells enriched from blood (not recorded which). The receptors stem from a woman aged 40 to 50 with acute COVID-19.

This chain connects TRBV24-1 to TRBJ1-2; 8 bases fit TRBD1. The CDR3 has 18 amino acids. CDR1 KGHDR and CDR2 SFDVKD come from the germline V gene. Trimming took 5 bases from V and 0 from J; bases not matched to a gene: 13. This CDR3 is CATSGPGTGPTSNYGYTF. CDR3 sequence (DNA): TGTGCCACCAGTGGGCCCGGGACAGGCCCAACCTCTAACTATGGCTACACCTTC.

This chain links TRBV29-1 with TRBJ2-7; D possibly corresponds to TRBD1 (5 bases). Germline-derived CDR1 and CDR2 are SQVTM and ANQGSEA. V dropped 5 bases and J dropped 0 bases, with 14 bases sitting between them. The CDR3 covers 14 residues. The CDR3 loop is CSVLQETLSYEQYF. CDR3 nucleotide sequence: TGCAGCGTTTTACAGGAGACCCTCTCCTACGAGCAGTACTTC.

This chain links TRBV11-1 with TRBJ2-5, with D maybe TRBD2 (6 bases). Per the germline V gene, CDR1 is SGHAT and CDR2 is FQDESV (reference sequence). The CDR3 length is 13 residues. Trimming stripped 2 bases from V and 6 bases from J, with 10 bases between. The CDR3, as DNA: TGTGCCAGCAGCTTACCGGGACTCAAGACCCAGTACTTC. Translation gives CASSLPGLKTQYF.

This chain links TRBV6-6 with TRBJ2-2; TRBD1 is a possible D gene (5 bases). The CDR3 runs 16 residues. V lost 2 bases and J 1 base, leaving 11 bases between the germline ends. Per germline, CDR1 MNHNY and CDR2 SVGAGI (reference sequence). The CDR3 loop reads CASSYPDRMNTGELFF. The DNA of the CDR3 is TGTGCCAGCAGTTACCCAGACAGAATGAACACCGGGGAGCTGTTTTTT.

The gene calls are TRBV29-1 and TRBJ2-4; D may be TRBD2 (5 bases). Germline lookup yields CDR1 SQVTM and CDR2 ANQGSEA. The CDR3 totals 14 residues. V dropped 1 base and J dropped 6 bases, with 13 bases sitting between them. Here the CDR3 reads CSVEVPRETNIQYF. As DNA, the CDR3 is TGCAGCGTTGAAGTCCCCCGGGAAACAAACATTCAGTACTTC.

The V gene is TRBV14, the J gene TRBJ1-1, with D unclear. Trimming pared 0 bases from V and 1 base from J, leaving 9 bases between. From germline, CDR1 is SGHDN and CDR2 FVKESK. The CDR3 sequence is 15 residues long. CDR3 residues: CASSQDRGANTEAFF. CDR3 coding DNA: TGTGCCAGCAGCCAAGACCGGGGAGCGAACACTGAAGCTTTCTTT.

The J gene is TRBJ2-2, the V gene TRBV7-8; TRBD1 is a possible D gene (6 bases). Trimming stripped 3 bases from V and 6 bases from J, with 14 bases between. The CDR3 is made up of 15 amino acids. Germline V lookup: CDR1 SGHVS, CDR2 FQNEAQ. In DNA, the CDR3 is TGTGCCAGCAGCTTCCAAGGGACACCCTCCGGGGAGCTGTTTTTT. It codes for CASSFQGTPSGELFF.

The chain recombines TRBV6-4 with TRBJ1-2, with D possibly matching TRBD1 (6 bases). Germline CDR1 and CDR2: MRHNA and SNTAGT. Between the trimmed V and J ends, which lost 6 bases and 7 bases, there was a span of 21 bases. CDR3 length: 15 amino acids. CDR3 loop: CASSRETGRTAGYTF. DNA for the CDR3: TGTGCCAGCAGCCGCGAGACAGGACGTACGGCTGGCTACACCTTC.

The CDR3 sequence is CASNPTGANYGYTF. The CDR3 region has the DNA TGTGCCAGTAACCCGACAGGGGCTAACTATGGCTACACCTTC. This chain uses TRBV19 with TRBJ1-2, with 8 bases fitting TRBD1. Germline assignment: CDR1 LNHDA and CDR2 SQIVND (reference sequence). CDR3 length: 14 amino acids. V lost 7 bases to trimming and J lost 0 bases; unmatched junction nucleotides: 4.

The V and J genes are TRBV7-6 and TRBJ1-5, with a weak D call TRBD1 (6 bases). V was clipped by 5 bases and J by 4 bases, with 15 bases between them. Germline loops: CDR1 SGHVS, CDR2 FNYEAQ. The CDR3 contains 15 residues. The CDR3 loop is CASSPDGGRNQPQHF. In DNA form, the CDR3 reads TGTGCCAGCAGCCCCGACGGGGGGCGAAATCAGCCCCAGCATTTT. The variable domain in full, completed from reference TRBV7-6 and TRBJ1-5, reads GAGVSQSPRYKVTKRGQDVALRCDPISGHVSLYWYRQALGQGPEFLTYFNYEAQQDKSGLPNDRFSAERPEGSISTLTIQRTEQRDSAMYRCASSPDGGRNQPQHFGDGTRLSIL.

This chain links TRBV7-2 with TRBJ2-3; 8 nucleotides align to TRBD2. The CDR3 contains 15 residues. The germline CDR1 and CDR2 sequences are SGHTA and FQGNSA. Germline trimming cut 6 bases from V and 2 bases from J; bases unmatched to any gene: 7. Here the CDR3 reads CASSSRTSLTDTQYF. CDR3 bases: TGTGCCAGCAGTTCAAGGACTAGCCTCACAGATACGCAGTATTTT.

The DNA for the CDR3 is TGTGCCAGCAGGGGACAGAGAAACACTGAAGCTTTCTTT. This codes for CASRGQRNTEAFF. This chain connects TRBV2 to TRBJ1-1; 7 positions agree with TRBD1. There are 13 residues in the CDR3. Per the germline V gene, CDR1 is SNHLY and CDR2 is FYNNEI. V shed 6 bases, J shed 2 bases, and the junction held 3 bases outside the gene matches. Filled out from reference TRBV2 and TRBJ1-1, the complete variable domain reads EPEVTQTPSHQVTQMGQEVILRCVPISNHLYFYWYRQILGQKVEFLVSFYNNEISEKSEIFDDQFSVERPDGSNFTLKIRSTKLEDSAMYFCASRGQRNTEAFFGQGTRLTVV.

The table lists this clone with a count of one. This rearrangement joins TRBV3-1 (or the pseudogene TRBV3-2) to TRBJ1-1; TRBD1 is a possible D gene (5 bases). The CDR3 extends over 12 amino acids. The germline V gene encodes CDR1 LGHDT and CDR2 YNNKEL (reference sequence). V was cut by 0 bases and J by 10 bases, with 9 bases left in between. The DNA of the CDR3 is TGTGCCAGCAGCCAAGACCTCGGGGGAGCTTTCTTT. As protein: CASSQDLGGAFF.

The chain links TRBV7-8 to TRBJ2-3; possibly TRBD1 for D (5 bases). V lost 8 bases, J lost 7 bases, and 31 bases lay in between. The V gene's germline CDR1 is SGHVS and CDR2 FQNEAQ. CDR3 length: 18 residues. CDR3 protein: CASFGQGHSRRDSNTQYF. As DNA, the CDR3 is TGTGCCAGCTTTGGCCAGGGCCACTCCCGGAGAGACTCCAATACGCAGTATTTT.

This clone has more than one count but fewer than ten. The chain couples TRBV7-9 to TRBJ2-1; TRBD2 agrees at 8 bases. The germline CDR1 and CDR2 sequences are SEHNR and FQNEAQ (reference sequence). The CDR3 is made up of 16 amino acids. Germline trimming cut 1 base from V and 6 bases from J; bases unmatched to any gene: 8. As DNA, the CDR3 is TGTGCCAGCAGCTTAGGAGCCGGGACTAGTCCCAATGAGCAGTTCTTC. Translated: CASSLGAGTSPNEQFF. The variable domain in full, completed from reference TRBV7-9 and TRBJ2-1, reads DTGVSQNPRHKITKRGQNVTFRCDPISEHNRLYWYRQTLGQGPEFLTYFQNEAQLEKSRLLSDRFSAERPKGSFSTLEIQRTEQGDSAMYLCASSLGAGTSPNEQFFGPGTRLTVL.

This clone has just one count. V and J are TRBV9 and TRBJ2-3, with D tentatively TRBD2 (6 bases). The CDR3 is made up of 17 amino acids. Germline-derived CDR1 and CDR2 are SGDLS and YYNGEE. Trimming took 0 bases from V and 1 from J, leaving 15 bases between them. The CDR3 DNA reads TGTGCCAGCAGCGTAGCGCGGGATAGAACTGGCACAGATACGCAGTATTTT. This codes for CASSVARDRTGTDTQYF.

Details on this clone: At the DNA level, this CDR3 is encoded by other sequences in the same sample as well. V gene TRBV11-2 combines with J gene TRBJ1-5; unclear D gene. Trimming left V 2 bases short and J 0 bases short, with 5 bases between. CDR3 length equals 14 residues. The germline gives CDR1 SGHAT, CDR2 FQNNGV. CDR3: CASSLSSSNQPQHF. In nucleotides, the CDR3 is TGTGCCAGCAGCTTATCCAGTAGCAATCAGCCCCAGCATTTT.

The CDR3 reads CASSIDRAETQYF. CDR3 sequence (DNA): TGTGCCAGTAGTATAGACAGGGCCGAGACCCAGTACTTC. The chain recombines TRBV19 with TRBJ2-5; perhaps TRBD1 as D (5 bases). CDR3 size: 13 residues. Germline V gene sequence: CDR1 LNHDA, CDR2 SQIVND (reference sequence). Trimming took 0 bases from V and 5 from J, leaving 7 bases between them.

In this sample, this clone turned up a few times. The rearrangement links TRBV2 to TRBJ2-1; 11 positions agree with TRBD2. V lost 6 bases to trimming and J lost 8 bases; unmatched junction nucleotides: 9. This CDR3 is built from 15 residues. Germline CDR1 and CDR2: SNHLY and FYNNEI. CDR3 coding DNA: TGTGCCAGCAGAGCTCTAGCGGGGGGTTTGGATGAGCAGTTCTTC. Amino acid sequence: CASRALAGGLDEQFF. Filled out from reference TRBV2 and TRBJ2-1, the complete variable domain reads EPEVTQTPSHQVTQMGQEVILRCVPISNHLYFYWYRQILGQKVEFLVSFYNNEISEKSEIFDDQFSVERPDGSNFTLKIRSTKLEDSAMYFCASRALAGGLDEQFFGPGTRLTVL.

The rearrangement links TRBV14 to TRBJ2-7; D possibly corresponds to TRBD1 (6 bases). CDR1 and CDR2 from the germline V gene are SGHDN and FVKESK. This CDR3 has 13 amino acids. V gave up 0 bases and J gave up 11 bases, with 14 bases separating them. In nucleotides, the CDR3 is TGTGCCAGCAGCCAAGATATTAGGTCAGGGGAGTACTTC. This encodes CASSQDIRSGEYF.

The chain has TRBV10-3 and TRBJ2-5; D is perhaps TRBD2 (6 bases). With 8 bases removed from V and 1 base from J, the gap between germline ends came to 17 bases. CDR1 ENHRY and CDR2 SYGVKD come from the germline V gene. The CDR3 sequence is 15 residues long. The CDR3 sequence is CAIAVGRGSQETQYF. CDR3 nucleotide sequence: TGTGCCATCGCCGTGGGGCGGGGAAGCCAAGAGACCCAGTACTTC.

This clone was detected once. The chain recombines TRBV29-1 with TRBJ1-2; tentative D call: TRBD1 (6 bases). V was trimmed by 1 base and J by 2 bases, leaving 14 bases between them. The germline gives CDR1 SQVTM, CDR2 ANQGSEA. The CDR3 sequence is 15 residues long. The CDR3 region is CSVEAGAITNYGYTF. The DNA of the CDR3 is TGCAGCGTTGAAGCAGGGGCCATCACCAACTATGGCTACACCTTC.

The V gene is TRBV7-3, the J gene TRBJ2-3; 14 nucleotides agree with TRBD2. Per the germline V gene, CDR1 is SGHTA and CDR2 is FQGTGA. Unmatched junction bases numbered 1, after V lost 3 bases and J lost 5 bases. The CDR3 runs to 15 residues. The CDR3 loop reads CASSLTSGRVDTQYF. The CDR3 coding sequence is TGTGCCAGCAGCTTGACTAGCGGGAGGGTAGATACGCAGTATTTT.